The clone carrying this TCR beta chain was counted only a few times. This sample is part of a study of T cells after yellow fever vaccination. TCRdb re-called the 5' RACE reads through MiXCR, storing one row per CDR3 protein. The table has 620,000 or so distinct CDR3 sequences, over 9% seen once. V was clipped by 0 bases and J by 6 bases, with 12 bases between them. Germline lookup yields CDR1 SGHTA and CDR2 FQGNSA. The CDR3 contains 15 residues. The specimen comprised PBMCs, sampled on the day of the yellow fever booster vaccination. The TCR originated in a man aged 30 to 45 who received the YFV17D yellow fever vaccine. The J gene is TRBJ1-5, the V gene TRBV7-2; TRBD1 is a possible D gene (6 bases). As DNA, the CDR3 is TGTGCCAGCAGCTTAGCGCCAGGGGTCGGTCAGCCCCAGCATTTT. Protein sequence: CASSLAPGVGQPQHF.